This T cell receptor (beta chain) was recorded in a study of T cell responses to AZD1222 COVID-19 vaccine. Study observations and caveats: It should be noted that donors were predominantly white British and more often female, and clonal diversity was possibly underestimated. Vaccine-associated CD4 TCRs spanned spike, dominant at 160-218 and 743-854.

A remark on this clone: What it recognizes is unknown.

This table comes from immunoSEQ multiplex PCR, and its TCRdb copy is limited to in-frame clones, with some not included. The sample contains about 180,000 clones, roughly 92% of which appear only once. Timing groups of about 4 and about 12 weeks for second doses were pooled. Germline values: CDR1 SGHRS, CDR2 YFSETQ. The CDR3 runs 13 residues. The V end was cut by 3 bases, the J end by 6 bases, with 10 bases between. The sample was peripheral blood, taken 28 days after the second AZD1222 dose. The origin of this receptor is an adult who received the AZD1222 COVID-19 vaccine. This chain connects TRBV5-1 to TRBJ2-1; a weak D match, TRBD1 (5 bases). The CDR3 spells CASSSAGINEQFF. The CDR3, as DNA: TGCGCCAGCAGCTCCGCAGGGATCAATGAGCAGTTCTTC.